The rows below give T cell receptor beta chains drawn from one sample of a study of Ad26.COV2.S vaccination and SARS-CoV-2 variants. Method: immunoSEQ multiplex PCR; TCRdb's copy keeps in-frame clones and lacks some. Among 300,000 to 350,000 clones, almost 90% were seen once, and the ten largest hold around 5.5%. Source: peripheral blood, taken in a trial of Ad26.COV2.S vaccine versus placebo. The receptor set was obtained from a person aged 18 to 65 who received the Ad26.COV2.S COVID-19 vaccine or a placebo. Both conserved end residues are part of each CDR3. D genes are given only for firm matches. The size field is filled for only some rows; it gives once, few, many or a size class.

d_call: TRBD2
j_call: TRBJ2-3
v_call: TRBV5-1
clone_size: .
cdr3_aa: CASSLTSGTSTDTQYF
cdr3_nt: TGCGCCAGCAGCCTAACTAGCGGCACCAGCACAGATACGCAGTATTTT

d_call: .
j_call: TRBJ2-1
v_call: TRBV18
clone_size: .
cdr3_aa: CASSGSYNEQFF
cdr3_nt: TGTGCCAGCTCGGGATCCTACAATGAGCAGTTCTTC

d_call: .
j_call: TRBJ1-2
v_call: TRBV6-5
clone_size: .
cdr3_aa: CASSYPPGNGYTF
cdr3_nt: TGTGCCAGCAGTTACCCCCCAGGGAATGGCTACACCTTC

d_call: .
j_call: TRBJ1-1
v_call: TRBV6-5
clone_size: .
cdr3_aa: CASSYGGTEAFF
cdr3_nt: TGTGCCAGCAGTTACGGTGGAACTGAAGCTTTCTTT

d_call: .
j_call: TRBJ1-2
v_call: TRBV27
clone_size: .
cdr3_aa: CASSFRSQGGYTF
cdr3_nt: TGTGCCAGCAGTTTCCGGTCCCAGGGGGGCTACACCTTC

d_call: TRBD1
j_call: TRBJ2-7
v_call: TRBV5-1
clone_size: .
cdr3_aa: CASSFRGLEQYF
cdr3_nt: TGCGCCAGCAGCTTCAGGGGGCTGGAGCAGTACTTC

d_call: TRBD2
j_call: TRBJ2-7
v_call: TRBV7-9
clone_size: .
cdr3_aa: CASSHREGTRSYEQYF
cdr3_nt: TGTGCCAGCAGCCACCGGGAAGGGACTAGGTCCTACGAGCAGTACTTC

d_call: .
j_call: TRBJ2-1
v_call: TRBV18
clone_size: once
cdr3_aa: CASSPFWVAGDVYNEQFF
cdr3_nt: TGTGCCAGCTCACCCTTTTGGGTAGCTGGGGATGTATACAATGAGCAGTTCTTC

d_call: TRBD2
j_call: TRBJ2-1
v_call: TRBV11-3
clone_size: .
cdr3_aa: CASSRTSNEQFF
cdr3_nt: TGTGCCAGCAGCCGGACTAGCAATGAGCAGTTCTTC

d_call: TRBD1
j_call: TRBJ2-7
v_call: TRBV4-1
clone_size: .
cdr3_aa: CASSRGTGGGEQYF
cdr3_nt: TGCGCCAGCAGCCGAGGGACAGGGGGCGGGGAGCAGTACTTC

d_call: .
j_call: TRBJ1-1
v_call: TRBV4-3
clone_size: .
cdr3_aa: CASSLREGVNTEAFF
cdr3_nt: TGCGCCAGCAGCCTCCGGGAAGGAGTGAACACTGAAGCTTTCTTT

d_call: .
j_call: TRBJ1-1
v_call: TRBV19
clone_size: .
cdr3_aa: CASGARTNTEAFF
cdr3_nt: TGTGCCAGTGGGGCGCGGACGAACACTGAAGCTTTCTTT

d_call: .
j_call: TRBJ2-7
v_call: TRBV6-5
clone_size: .
cdr3_aa: CASSPNQNEQYF
cdr3_nt: TGTGCCAGCAGTCCTAATCAGAACGAGCAGTACTTC

d_call: .
j_call: TRBJ2-6
v_call: TRBV12-5
clone_size: .
cdr3_aa: CASGLDAGQRGYSGANVLTF
cdr3_nt: TGTGCTAGTGGTTTGGACGCGGGACAGCGGGGATACTCCGGGGCCAACGTCCTGACTTTC

d_call: .
j_call: TRBJ2-5
v_call: TRBV13
clone_size: .
cdr3_aa: CASSLGTETQYF
cdr3_nt: TGTGCCAGCAGCTTAGGCACGGAGACCCAGTACTTC

d_call: .
j_call: TRBJ1-1
v_call: TRBV4-1
clone_size: .
cdr3_aa: CASSQEDRLMNTEAFF
cdr3_nt: TGCGCCAGCAGCCAAGAAGACAGACTGATGAACACTGAAGCTTTCTTT

d_call: .
j_call: TRBJ1-2
v_call: TRBV5-4
clone_size: .
cdr3_aa: CASSLGGSYGYTF
cdr3_nt: TGTGCCAGCAGCTTGGGGGGATCCTATGGCTACACCTTC

d_call: .
j_call: TRBJ2-1
v_call: TRBV6-2/TRBV6-3
clone_size: .
cdr3_aa: CASSFTNNEQFF
cdr3_nt: TGTGCCAGCAGTTTCACTAACAATGAGCAGTTCTTC

d_call: TRBD2
j_call: TRBJ2-1
v_call: TRBV27
clone_size: .
cdr3_aa: CASSPPLAGHSNEQFF
cdr3_nt: TGTGCCAGCAGTCCCCCTCTAGCGGGCCATTCCAATGAGCAGTTCTTC

d_call: .
j_call: TRBJ1-1
v_call: TRBV7-9
clone_size: .
cdr3_aa: CASSLNVGVPEAFF
cdr3_nt: TGTGCCAGCAGCTTAAATGTAGGGGTTCCTGAAGCTTTCTTT

d_call: TRBD1
j_call: TRBJ1-1
v_call: TRBV29-1
clone_size: .
cdr3_aa: CSVEEQGEIAFF
cdr3_nt: TGCAGCGTTGAGGAGCAGGGGGAAATAGCTTTCTTT

d_call: .
j_call: TRBJ2-7
v_call: TRBV19
clone_size: .
cdr3_aa: CASSIYLNSYEQYF
cdr3_nt: TGTGCCAGTAGTATTTATCTTAATTCCTACGAGCAGTACTTC

d_call: TRBD1
j_call: TRBJ1-2
v_call: TRBV6-5
clone_size: .
cdr3_aa: CASSGQGNGYTF
cdr3_nt: TGTGCCAGCAGCGGACAGGGGAATGGCTACACCTTC

d_call: .
j_call: TRBJ1-4
v_call: TRBV4-3
clone_size: .
cdr3_aa: CASSQEGTGALFEKLFF
cdr3_nt: TGCGCCAGCAGCCAAGAAGGAACAGGCGCCCTTTTTGAAAAACTGTTTTTT

d_call: .
j_call: TRBJ1-1
v_call: TRBV28
clone_size: .
cdr3_aa: CASSPGWNTEAFF
cdr3_nt: TGTGCCAGCAGTCCGGGTTGGAACACTGAAGCTTTCTTT

d_call: .
j_call: TRBJ1-5
v_call: TRBV6-5
clone_size: .
cdr3_aa: CASSFYSNQPQHF
cdr3_nt: TGTGCCAGCAGTTTCTATAGCAATCAGCCCCAGCATTTT

d_call: .
j_call: TRBJ2-4
v_call: TRBV12-3/TRBV12-4
clone_size: .
cdr3_aa: CASSQGTTHF
cdr3_nt: TGTGCCAGCAGTCAAGGGACGACCCACTTC

d_call: .
j_call: TRBJ1-4
v_call: TRBV4-3
clone_size: .
cdr3_aa: CASSRGTTGEKLFF
cdr3_nt: TGCGCCAGCAGCCGCGGCACCACAGGGGAAAAACTGTTTTTT

d_call: TRBD2
j_call: TRBJ2-3
v_call: TRBV7-8
clone_size: .
cdr3_aa: CASSPGLAAYTDTQYF
cdr3_nt: TGTGCCAGCAGCCCAGGACTAGCGGCATACACAGATACGCAGTATTTT

d_call: .
j_call: TRBJ2-2
v_call: TRBV6-2/TRBV6-3
clone_size: .
cdr3_aa: CASSSAGPWETGELFF
cdr3_nt: TGTGCCAGCAGCTCGGCGGGGCCTTGGGAGACCGGGGAGCTGTTTTTT

d_call: TRBD2
j_call: TRBJ2-5
v_call: TRBV7-2
clone_size: .
cdr3_aa: CASSLASGSWETQYF
cdr3_nt: TGTGCCAGCAGCTTGGCTAGCGGGAGTTGGGAGACCCAGTACTTC

d_call: TRBD1
j_call: TRBJ1-1
v_call: TRBV27
clone_size: .
cdr3_aa: CASSPQGGLNTEAFF
cdr3_nt: TGTGCCAGCAGCCCCCAGGGGGGCCTTAACACTGAAGCTTTCTTT

d_call: .
j_call: TRBJ2-1
v_call: TRBV2
clone_size: .
cdr3_aa: CASQRGAYNEQFF
cdr3_nt: TGTGCCAGTCAGCGAGGGGCCTACAATGAGCAGTTCTTC

d_call: TRBD1
j_call: TRBJ2-7
v_call: TRBV6-6
clone_size: .
cdr3_aa: CASSDLRQGYYEQYF
cdr3_nt: TGTGCCAGCAGTGATCTCAGACAGGGTTACTACGAGCAGTACTTC

d_call: .
j_call: TRBJ2-5
v_call: TRBV3-1/TRBV3-2
clone_size: .
cdr3_aa: CASGGAGETQYF
cdr3_nt: TGTGCCAGCGGGGGGGCTGGAGAGACCCAGTACTTC

d_call: TRBD1
j_call: TRBJ1-5
v_call: TRBV3-1/TRBV3-2
clone_size: .
cdr3_aa: CASSLTGLNQPQHF
cdr3_nt: TGTGCCAGCAGCCTGACAGGGCTAAATCAGCCCCAGCATTTT

d_call: .
j_call: TRBJ1-1
v_call: TRBV30
clone_size: .
cdr3_aa: CAWSGANTEAFF
cdr3_nt: TGTGCCTGGAGTGGCGCGAACACTGAAGCTTTCTTT

d_call: .
j_call: TRBJ1-2
v_call: TRBV6-5
clone_size: .
cdr3_aa: CASLRGDGGYTF
cdr3_nt: TGTGCCAGCCTAAGAGGAGATGGCGGCTACACCTTC

d_call: .
j_call: TRBJ2-4
v_call: TRBV18
clone_size: once
cdr3_aa: CASSPHHGDIQYF
cdr3_nt: TGTGCCAGCTCACCCCACCACGGGGACATTCAGTACTTC